These 20 T cell receptor beta chains were sequenced from one sample in a study of CD8 T cell repertoires and HIV-1 epitope variants. Sequencing was performed with immunoSEQ multiplex PCR; in TCRdb, only in-frame clones are kept and a portion is missing. The repertoire holds a few thousand clones, about 62% seen once, with around two fifths in the top ten. Their target antigens are unknown. Input material: cultured CD8+ T cells derived from PBMCs. Source of these receptors: a male donor with HIV.

The chain is built from TRBV19 and TRBJ2-1; tentatively, D is TRBD1 or TRBD2 (6 bases each). This CDR3 is 15 amino acids long. Germline V gives CDR1 LNHDA, CDR2 SQIVND (reference sequence). Trimming stripped 3 bases from V and 2 bases from J, with 11 bases between. CDR3 nucleotide sequence: TGTGCCAGTAGTATCTGGGGGGCCACCTACAATGAGCAGTTCTTC. Protein sequence: CASSIWGATYNEQFF. The complete variable domain, with remaining parts taken from reference TRBV19 and TRBJ2-1, reads DGGITQSPKYLFRKEGQNVTLSCEQNLNHDAMYWYRQDPGQGLRLIYYSQIVNDFQKGDIAEGYSVSREKKESFPLTVTSAQKNPTAFYLCASSIWGATYNEQFFGPGTRLTVL.

The J gene is TRBJ2-7, the V gene TRBV6-5; D gene uncertain. Germline CDR1 MNHEY, CDR2 SVGAGI. The CDR3 spans 14 residues. Trimming pared 4 bases from V and 2 bases from J, leaving 12 bases between. The CDR3 region is CASSSDVSAYEQYF. CDR3 nucleotide sequence: TGTGCCAGCAGTTCAGATGTCTCGGCCTACGAGCAGTACTTC.

The gene calls are TRBV5-6 and TRBJ1-2; 10 nucleotides agree with TRBD1. CDR3 size: 13 residues. Trimming cost V 4 bases and J 13 bases; bases outside gene matches: 10. Germline V CDR1 and CDR2: SGHDT, YYEEEE. The CDR3 DNA reads as TGTGCCAGCAGCCTCGGGACAGGGGCACAGGGCACCTTC. This sequence encodes CASSLGTGAQGTF. The whole variable domain, filled in from reference TRBV5-6 and TRBJ1-2, reads DAGVTQSPTHLIKTRGQQVTLRCSPKSGHDTVSWYQQALGQGPQFIFQYYEEEERQRGNFPDRFSGHQFPNYSSELNVNALLLGDSALYLCASSLGTGAQGTFGSGTRLTVV.

A single count supports this clone. The J gene is TRBJ1-5, the V gene TRBV11-2, with unresolved D. V lost 1 base to trimming and J lost 0 bases, with 7 bases between them. Germline CDR1 and CDR2: SGHAT and FQNNGV. This CDR3 is built from 15 residues. CDR3 in DNA: TGTGCCAGCAGCTTAGGAGGAAATAGCAATCAGCCCCAGCATTTT. Amino acids: CASSLGGNSNQPQHF.

This chain links TRBV12-5 with TRBJ1-2; no clear D. Trimming removed 9 bases from V and 11 bases from J, with 22 bases in between. The germline V gene has CDR1 LGHNT and CDR2 FRNRAP. This CDR3 contains 13 residues. CDR3 amino acids: CASYTRRPGGYTF. CDR3 nucleotides: TGTGCTAGCTATACACGACGTCCAGGTGGTTACACCTTC.

This clone was seen only a few times. The V gene is TRBV15, the J gene TRBJ2-1, with 8 bases matching TRBD1. CDR1 and CDR2 from the germline V gene are LNHNV and YYDKDF (reference sequence). CDR3 size: 16 residues. J was trimmed by 5 bases and V by 4 bases; bases with no gene match: 10. CDR3 DNA sequence: TGTGCCACCAGCATTACGACAGGGGTTGTGGACAATGAGCAGTTCTTC. Translation gives CATSITTGVVDNEQFF.

The gene calls are TRBV28 and TRBJ2-7, with D tentatively TRBD2 (5 bases). Trimming took 7 bases from V and 5 from J, leaving 15 bases between them. CDR3 length equals 13 residues. Germline CDR1 MDHEN, CDR2 SYDVKM. Written as DNA, the CDR3 is TGTGCCAGCAAAGGTCGGGGTCGCGACGAGCAGTACTTC. Its protein is CASKGRGRDEQYF.

V and J are TRBV2 and TRBJ1-5; D remains unclear. V lost 3 bases and J lost 3, with 9 bases in between. There are 14 residues in the CDR3. Germline V gene data show CDR1 as SNHLY and CDR2 as FYNNEI. CDR3 in DNA: TGTGCCAGCAGTGAGAGTTCACCCAATCAGCCCCAGCATTTT. It is translated as CASSESSPNQPQHF.

This rearrangement joins TRBV6-5 to TRBJ1-2; the D gene is possibly TRBD1 (5 bases). The CDR3 runs to 15 residues. CDR1 MNHEY and CDR2 SVGAGI come from the germline V gene. V gave up 5 bases and J gave up 8 bases, with 21 bases separating them. The CDR3 reads CASSGRESAGGGYTF. The CDR3 DNA reads as TGTGCCAGCAGTGGTCGGGAGTCTGCTGGGGGAGGCTACACCTTC.

The rearrangement joins TRBV19 to TRBJ2-1, with TRBD2 matching 13 bases. This CDR3 region has 15 residues. The J segment lost 8 bases and the V segment lost 5 bases, leaving 6 bases of the junction unmatched. Germline V lookup: CDR1 LNHDA, CDR2 SQIVND (reference sequence). CDR3 loop: CASSDGTSGDDEQFF. The CDR3 nucleotides are TGTGCCAGTAGTGACGGGACTAGCGGGGACGATGAGCAGTTCTTC.

In this sample, this clone turned up a few times. This rearrangement joins TRBV7-6 to TRBJ1-4; D might be TRBD1 (5 bases). The germline V gene has CDR1 SGHVS and CDR2 FNYEAQ. The CDR3 runs to 14 residues. V dropped 1 base and J dropped 5 bases, with 8 bases sitting between them. CDR3 amino acids: CASSLGWDNEKLFF. The CDR3, as DNA: TGTGCCAGCAGCTTAGGTTGGGACAATGAAAAACTGTTTTTT.

This sequence joins TRBV7-6 and TRBJ2-2; 7 bases map to TRBD2. Germline lookup yields CDR1 SGHVS and CDR2 FNYEAQ. CDR3 length: 15 residues. With V trimmed by 0 bases and J by 3 bases, 1 base remained unmatched. The CDR3 nucleotides read TGTGCCAGCAGCTTAGCGGGGGGGGACACCGGGGAGCTGTTTTTT. This codes for CASSLAGGDTGELFF.

The genes are TRBV7-9 and TRBJ2-2; TRBD1 agrees at 7 bases. J lost 6 bases, V lost 7 bases, and 8 bases had no gene match. The CDR3 covers 14 residues. Germline V gene sequence: CDR1 SEHNR, CDR2 FQNEAQ (reference sequence). In nucleotides, the CDR3 is TGTGCCAGCAAAGACAGGGAAAAGGCCGGGGAGCTGTTTTTT. The encoded protein is CASKDREKAGELFF.

The chain uses TRBV7-9 and TRBJ2-3, with unresolved D. CDR3 length: 12 amino acids. V shed 1 base and J shed 1 base, with 0 bases lying between them. Germline V gene sequence: CDR1 SEHNR, CDR2 FQNEAQ (reference sequence). The CDR3 nucleotides are TGTGCCAGCAGCTTAGGCACAGATACGCAGTATTTT. This codes for CASSLGTDTQYF.

The chain combines TRBV19 with TRBJ2-1; D gene ambiguous. The CDR3 has 16 amino acids. Looked up from germline, CDR1 is LNHDA and CDR2 is SQIVND (reference sequence). V lost 2 bases to trimming and J lost 0 bases, with 11 bases between them. CDR3 sequence (DNA): TGTGCCAGTAGTATATTGAGCGAGAGCTCCTACAATGAGCAGTTCTTC. This codes for CASSILSESSYNEQFF.

The CDR3 reads CASSLGPNTEAFF. CDR3 sequence (DNA): TGTGCCAGCAGTTTGGGGCCGAACACTGAAGCTTTCTTT. The chain is built from TRBV27 and TRBJ1-1; the D gene is possibly TRBD1 (5 bases). Trimming removed 3 bases from V and 1 base from J, with 6 bases in between. CDR1 and CDR2 (germline): MNHEY, SMNVEV (reference sequence). This CDR3 comprises 13 residues.

This clone appeared a few times. This chain links TRBV2 with TRBJ2-7; D possibly corresponds to TRBD1 (6 bases). This CDR3 has 15 residues. Germline loops: CDR1 SNHLY, CDR2 FYNNEI. V gave up 7 bases and J gave up 3 bases, with 19 bases separating them. CDR3 protein: CASMRHRQDLYEQYF. The CDR3 nucleotides are TGTGCCAGCATGCGTCATCGACAGGATCTCTACGAGCAGTACTTC.

Sample share makes this clone medium-sized. V usage is TRBV19 and J usage is TRBJ1-1; perhaps TRBD1 as D (5 bases). The ends were cut back, 5 bases at V and 0 bases at J, with 13 bases in the middle. The CDR3 contains 15 residues. Germline CDR1 LNHDA, CDR2 SQIVND (reference sequence). CDR3 nucleotides: TGTGCCAGTAGTGATTACGGGGCTCTGAACACTGAAGCTTTCTTT. Its protein is CASSDYGALNTEAFF.

The chain recombines TRBV19 with TRBJ2-7; TRBD2 might be the D (5 bases). The CDR3 length is 14 residues. Germline CDR1 is LNHDA and CDR2 is SQIVND (reference sequence). Trimming stripped 2 bases from V and 2 bases from J, with 10 bases between. The CDR3 sequence: CASSITLAAYEQYF. In nucleotides, the CDR3 is TGTGCCAGTAGTATAACCCTAGCTGCCTACGAGCAGTACTTC. Complete variable domain (other parts from reference TRBV19 and TRBJ2-7): DGGITQSPKYLFRKEGQNVTLSCEQNLNHDAMYWYRQDPGQGLRLIYYSQIVNDFQKGDIAEGYSVSREKKESFPLTVTSAQKNPTAFYLCASSITLAAYEQYFGPGTRLTVT.

This clone has more than one count but fewer than ten. The CDR3 protein is CASSEAGGPNEQFF. In DNA, the CDR3 is TGTGCCAGCAGTGAAGCGGGGGGGCCCAATGAGCAGTTCTTC. V gene TRBV6-4 combines with J gene TRBJ2-1; 10 bases line up with TRBD2. The CDR3 contains 14 residues. The V segment lost 3 bases and the J segment 6 bases; nucleotides outside the gene matches: 2. The germline gives CDR1 MRHNA, CDR2 SNTAGT.